This T cell receptor beta chain was identified in a study of blood T cell repertoires in COVID-19. Deletions cut 4 bases from V and 1 base from J, with 11 bases between. This CDR3 contains 15 residues. Germline CDR1 SGHNT, CDR2 YENEEA. Repertoires were generated with immunoSEQ multiplex PCR, while TCRdb's copy carries only in-frame clones and drops some. The sample contains over 55,000 clones, over 80% of which appear only once. The chain couples TRBV11-3 to TRBJ2-1; D might be TRBD2 (6 bases). The source of this sequence is a human donor in a cohort sampled during active COVID-19. The sample consisted of peripheral blood. CDR3 in amino acids: CASSSGTVSYNEQFF. DNA for the CDR3: TGTGCCAGCAGCTCTGGGACTGTATCCTACAATGAGCAGTTCTTC.